This TCR beta chain was identified during a study of post-analysis software for immune sequencing data. Study outcomes and limitations: Batch-mates among the samples co-clustered strongly by F measure. TRBV segments more frequent in patients than in controls numbered roughly 5 and included TRBV5-6, TRBV5-1 and TRBV20-1.

With 4 bases removed from V and 6 bases from J, the gap between germline ends came to 16 bases. The CDR3 consists of 13 residues. Germline V gene data show CDR1 as SQVTM and CDR2 as ANQGSEA. At least ten counts were recorded for this clonotype. As yet, its antigen is unknown. TCR beta libraries were prepared from cDNA with unique molecular identifiers. In TCRdb, the PCR reads were re-called with MiXCR into one record per CDR3 protein. The data hold over 700,000 distinct CDR3 sequences, with roughly 29% observed a single time. The TCR was taken from a girl aged 5-17 years with multiple sclerosis. The V gene is TRBV29-1, the J gene TRBJ2-7, with D tentatively TRBD2 (6 bases). The source material was blood. This CDR3 is CSVGRRVEAEQYF. CDR3 in DNA: TGCAGCGTTGGTCGGAGGGTTGAGGCCGAGCAGTACTTC.